The 3 T cell receptor beta chains in this list originate from one sample, sequenced in a study of T cells in Graves' hyperthyroidism and ophthalmopathy. Template material for amplifying TCR beta CDR3 regions consisted of RNA transcripts. First-round RT-PCR with HTBI primers amplified the TCR CDR3 region. TCRdb reanalysed the multiplex PCR reads using MiXCR and keeps one entry per CDR3 protein. In the table there are 380,000 or so distinct CDR3 sequences, about 15% of which are singletons. The specimen was blood. The receptors shown here come from a woman aged 25 to 39 with Graves' hyperthyroidism.

Worth noting for this clonotype: This may come from a read error, since a much larger clone is one base off. V usage is TRBV30 and J usage is TRBJ1-5; tentative D call: TRBD1 (6 bases). V lost 5 bases, J lost 9 bases, and 20 bases lay in between. This CDR3 is 14 amino acids long. In germline, CDR1 is GTSNPN, CDR2 SVGIG (reference sequence). For the CDR3, the DNA is TGTGCCTGGGCACAGGGAGTTGGTGATCGGCCCCAGCATTTT. Amino acid sequence: CAWAQGVGDRPQHF.

The J gene is TRBJ2-7, the V gene TRBV7-9; 8 bases are shared with TRBD1. The length of the CDR3 is 15 residues. J was trimmed by 6 bases and V by 4 bases; bases with no gene match: 11. The germline V gene encodes CDR1 SEHNR and CDR2 FQNEAQ (reference sequence). This CDR3 is CASSSLGGQGSEQYF. The CDR3 DNA is TGTGCCAGCAGCTCCCTCGGAGGACAGGGATCCGAGCAGTACTTC.

The chain has TRBV14 and TRBJ1-2; the D is unclear. The V end lost 0 bases, the J end lost 3 bases, and 11 bases lay between the germline ends. This CDR3 comprises 15 residues. CDR1 SGHDN and CDR2 FVKESK come from the germline V gene. Here the CDR3 DNA reads TGTGCCAGCAGCCAAGAGTCGCGGCCCGACTATGGCTACACCTTC. Translating it yields CASSQESRPDYGYTF.